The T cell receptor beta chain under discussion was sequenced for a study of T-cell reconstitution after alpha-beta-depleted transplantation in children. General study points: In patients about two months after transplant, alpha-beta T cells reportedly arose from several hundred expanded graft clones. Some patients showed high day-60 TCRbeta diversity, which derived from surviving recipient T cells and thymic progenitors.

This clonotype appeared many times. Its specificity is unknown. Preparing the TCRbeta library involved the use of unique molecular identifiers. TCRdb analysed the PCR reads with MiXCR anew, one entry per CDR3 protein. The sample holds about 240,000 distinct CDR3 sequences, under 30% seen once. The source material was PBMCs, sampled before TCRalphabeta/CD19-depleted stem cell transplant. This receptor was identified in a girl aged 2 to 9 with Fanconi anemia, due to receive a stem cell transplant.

CDR3 amino acids: CSARDLEQGMNTEAFF. CDR3 bases: TGCAGTGCTAGAGATCTAGAACAGGGGATGAACACTGAAGCTTTCTTT. The chain combines TRBV20-1 with TRBJ1-1; TRBD1 aligns across 7 bases. The CDR3 is 16 residues long. The junction had 7 bases not matched to a gene; V was cut back by 0 bases and J by 0 bases. Per germline, CDR1 DFQATT and CDR2 SNEGSKA (reference sequence).